This paragraph covers one T cell receptor beta chain sequence. Its antigen is undetermined. The PCR had 60 Vbeta and 13 Jbeta primers. Repertoires were generated with immunoSEQ multiplex PCR, while TCRdb's copy carries only in-frame clones and drops some. The repertoire includes about 110,000 clones, 75% to 85% of them detected once, and 3% sits in the top ten. This sample was included in a study of cytomegalovirus exposure and HLA in healthy donors. Study-wide findings and caveats: TCR beta V- and J-gene trimming, according to a later analysis, was linked to a missense DCLRE1C variant.

The CDR3 length is 14 residues. In germline, CDR1 is SGHTA, CDR2 FQGNSA. The ends were cut back, 1 base at V and 9 bases at J, with 14 bases in the middle. The chain couples TRBV7-2 to TRBJ2-3, with D possibly being TRBD2 (6 bases). This receptor was identified in a woman aged 18 to 35 in good health and CMV-seropositive. Sequences were obtained from PBMCs. CDR3 nucleotide sequence: TGTGCCAGCAGCTTAGGGGGGGAAGGGTACACGCAGTATTTT. It translates to CASSLGGEGYTQYF.